A single sample is the source of the 26 T cell receptor beta chains below, sequenced in a study of T cells in Graves' hyperthyroidism and ophthalmopathy. The CDR3 regions of TCR beta were amplified from RNA transcripts. When the TCR CDR3 underwent first-round RT-PCR, the HTBI primer set was used. From the multiplex PCR reads, TCRdb called clonotypes with MiXCR, one entry per CDR3 protein. The table has fewer than 750,000 distinct CDR3 sequences, roughly 46% seen once. Sequenced material: peripheral blood or thyroid tissue (not recorded which). The receptors originated from a woman between 18 and 29 years old with Graves' hyperthyroidism.

The V gene is TRBV10-3, the J gene TRBJ2-5; 8 bases align to TRBD1. Germline-derived CDR1 and CDR2 are ENHRY and SYGVKD. The junction had 5 bases not matched to a gene; V was cut back by 6 bases and J by 5 bases. CDR3 length equals 13 residues. The DNA for the CDR3 is TGTGCCATCAGGACAGGGGTGGGGGAGACCCAGTACTTC. Its translation is CAIRTGVGETQYF.

As to this clonotype: At one end, the junction sequence differs from germline, possibly due to a read error. V and J are TRBV13 and TRBJ2-6; TRBD2 agrees at 11 bases. Germline assignment: CDR1 PRHDT and CDR2 FYEKMQ (reference sequence). The CDR3 loop spans 18 amino acids. Written as DNA, the CDR3 is TGCGCCAGCAGCCCGGGACTAGCGGAAACCTCTGGGGCCAACGTCCTGACTTTC. Its translation is CASSPGLAETSGANVLTF.

In the case of this clonotype: A clone one base away is much larger, so this may be a read error. This sequence joins TRBV7-9 and TRBJ1-1; D is possibly TRBD1 (6 bases). CDR1 and CDR2 (germline): SEHNR, FQNEAQ (reference sequence). The CDR3 is made up of 14 amino acids. The CDR3 here is CASSVQGLNTVAFF. The CDR3 DNA is TGTGCCAGCAGCGTACAGGGTTTGAACACTGTAGCTTTCTTT.

J is TRBJ2-7 and V is TRBV12-3 or TRBV12-4; TRBD1 matches at 7 bases. Near its end, the DNA agrees better with TRBJ1-2, so the J call may be wrong. CDR3 length: 11 amino acids. The CDR3 sequence: CASGRDSGYTF. The CDR3 DNA is TGTGCCAGCGGCCGGGACAGTGGCTACACCTTC.

CDR3 sequence (DNA): TGTGCCAGCAGCGTAGCAGCGGGAGGGCCCAATGAAAAACTGTTTTTT. This sequence encodes CASSVAAGGPNEKLFF. The J gene is TRBJ1-4, the V gene TRBV9, with unresolved D. The CDR3 is 16 residues long. From germline, CDR1 is SGDLS and CDR2 YYNGEE. Trimming pared 0 bases from V and 5 bases from J, leaving 14 bases between.

This clonotype appeared a few times. The chain couples TRBV5-4 to TRBJ1-1; 8 positions match TRBD1. The CDR3 extends over 18 amino acids. Germline-derived CDR1 and CDR2 are SGHNT and YYREEE (reference sequence). V lost 1 base, J lost 1 base, and 12 bases stayed unmatched. CDR3 DNA sequence: TGTGCCAGCAGCTTGCCGGGACAGGTATCATTTGGGAACACTGAAGCTTTCTTT. This translates into CASSLPGQVSFGNTEAFF.

This clonotype was seen many times. V usage is TRBV5-5 and J usage is TRBJ1-2, with D unresolved. The germline gives CDR1 SGHKS, CDR2 YYEKEE (reference sequence). V was shortened by 6 bases and J by 7 bases, with 25 bases between the two germline ends. The CDR3 is 16 residues long. The CDR3 here is CASTWRLQYASGGYTF. CDR3 nucleotides: TGTGCCAGCACCTGGCGCCTACAATATGCCTCGGGTGGCTACACCTTC.

This clonotype appeared many times. V is TRBV20-1 and J is TRBJ2-7, with D uncertain. Looked up from germline, CDR1 is DFQATT and CDR2 is SNEGSKA (reference sequence). Trimming stripped 0 bases from V and 2 bases from J, with 14 bases between. The CDR3 extends over 15 amino acids. The CDR3 is CSARDNERGAYEQYF. The CDR3 nucleotides read TGCAGTGCTAGAGATAATGAGCGTGGGGCCTACGAGCAGTACTTC.

This clonotype turned up a few times. The CDR3 here is CASSQDRWPWAADEVDTEAFF. The CDR3 nucleotides are TGCGCCAGCAGCCAAGATCGTTGGCCTTGGGCCGCGGATGAGGTTGACACTGAAGCTTTCTTT. The chain combines TRBV4-1 with TRBJ1-1; D call uncertain. The CDR3 is made up of 21 amino acids. Germline V gene lookup returns CDR1 MGHRA and CDR2 YSYEKL. V was cut by 0 bases and J by 3 bases, with 29 bases left in between.

The chain links TRBV7-3 to TRBJ2-2, with 13 bases lining up with TRBD2. V lost 2 bases to trimming and J lost 3 bases; unmatched junction nucleotides: 9. This CDR3 contains 19 residues. CDR1 SGHTA and CDR2 FQGTGA come from the germline V gene. CDR3 protein: CASSLYRLAGGRYTGELFF. CDR3 DNA: TGTGCCAGCAGCTTATATCGACTAGCGGGAGGTCGGTACACCGGGGAGCTGTTTTTT.

A word on this clonotype: The germline gene is not matched at one end of the junction; a read error may be the cause. The genes are TRBV7-9 and TRBJ1-5, with D possibly being TRBD1 (6 bases). This CDR3 is 18 amino acids long. Germline-derived CDR1 and CDR2 are SEHNR and FQNEAQ (reference sequence). The CDR3, as DNA: TGTGCCAGCAGCTTAGACAGGGCCGGGAGGGACTACAATGAGCCCCAGCATTTT. Its translation is CASSLDRAGRDYNEPQHF.

The gene calls are TRBV7-9 and TRBJ2-7; TRBD2 matches 16 bases. The DNA end is more similar to TRBJ2-1, so the J call may be wrong. The V gene's germline CDR1 is SEHNR and CDR2 FQNEAQ (reference sequence). This CDR3 has 15 residues. CDR3 in amino acids: CASRRGLAGGWGQFF. The CDR3 nucleotides read TGTGCCAGCAGACGGGGACTAGCGGGGGGGTGGGGGCAGTTCTTC.

The J gene is TRBJ2-3, the V gene TRBV2; TRBD2 matches at 10 bases. Unmatched junction bases numbered 2, after V lost 6 bases and J lost 5 bases. This CDR3 comprises 13 residues. In germline, CDR1 is SNHLY, CDR2 FYNNEI. CDR3 nucleotide sequence: TGTGCCAGCAGCAAGCGGGAGGGAGATACGCAGTATTTT. Residues: CASSKREGDTQYF.

This clonotype was picked up many times. This chain connects TRBV24-1 to TRBJ2-2; 11 bases are shared with TRBD2. V lost 8 bases, J lost 4 bases, and 11 bases stayed unmatched. Germline CDR1 reads KGHDR; CDR2 reads SFDVKD. The CDR3 length is 17 residues. CDR3 residues: CATTGDSGRAVTGELFF. In DNA form, the CDR3 reads TGTGCCACCACGGGAGATAGCGGGAGGGCCGTCACCGGGGAGCTGTTTTTT.

The chain recombines TRBV29-1 with TRBJ1-5, with D tentatively TRBD1 (5 bases). The CDR3 runs 13 residues. V shed 5 bases and J shed 7 bases, with 15 bases lying between them. Germline CDR1 and CDR2: SQVTM and ANQGSEA. For the CDR3, the DNA is TGCAGCGTTAGGGCAGGGCTTCGACAGCCCCAGCATTTT. Translating it yields CSVRAGLRQPQHF.

The J gene is TRBJ2-7, the V gene TRBV30, with a possible D match to TRBD1 (6 bases). Per germline, CDR1 GTSNPN and CDR2 SVGIG (reference sequence). The CDR3 extends over 14 amino acids. Trimming took off 0 bases at V and 3 bases at J, with 12 bases between the two ends. CDR3 protein: CAWSVRDNDYEQYF. The CDR3 coding sequence is TGTGCCTGGAGTGTAAGGGACAACGACTACGAGCAGTACTTC.

V gene TRBV5-4 combines with J gene TRBJ2-5, with TRBD1 matching over 9 bases. Germline assignment: CDR1 SGHNT and CDR2 YYREEE (reference sequence). Trimming cost V 3 bases and J 3 bases; bases outside gene matches: 9. This CDR3 has 16 residues. The CDR3 DNA reads TGTGCCAGCAGCTCCTCCGGGACAGGGACAGAAGAGACCCAGTACTTC. Protein product: CASSSSGTGTEETQYF. Full variable domain (remainder filled in from reference TRBV5-4 and TRBJ2-5): ETGVTQSPTHLIKTRGQQVTLRCSSQSGHNTVSWYQQALGQGPQFIFQYYREEENGRGNFPPRFSGLQFPNYSSELNVNALELDDSALYLCASSSSGTGTEETQYFGPGTRLLVL.

The gene calls are TRBV29-1 and TRBJ2-5, with TRBD2 matching over 8 bases. This CDR3 has 15 residues. Trimming cost V 5 bases and J 3 bases; bases outside gene matches: 11. From germline, CDR1 is SQVTM and CDR2 ANQGSEA. The CDR3 bases are TGCAGCGTTACCTCCGGGACTAGGGACAAAGAGACCCAGTACTTC. Translating gives CSVTSGTRDKETQYF.

For this clonotype: Likely a read error: the CDR3 ends without its conserved phenylalanine or tryptophan. The chain recombines TRBV5-1 with TRBJ1-5; no clear D. Deletions cut 3 bases from V and 4 bases from J, with 11 bases between. This CDR3 is built from 14 residues. Germline CDR1 is SGHRS and CDR2 is YFSETQ. The CDR3 loop is CASSSLRGNQPQHL. CDR3 DNA: TGCGCCAGCAGCTCCCTGCGAGGAAATCAGCCCCAGCATCTT.

This clonotype has ten or more counts. This chain joins TRBV6-5 and TRBJ2-7, with 11 bases fitting TRBD2. In germline, CDR1 is MNHEY, CDR2 SVGAGI. The ends lost 7 bases at V and 0 bases at J; junction bases unmatched: 14. This CDR3 is 18 amino acids long. CDR3 DNA: TGTGCCAGCAATCGCGGGGCTAGCGGGAGGCCCGACTCCTACGAGCAGTACTTC. As protein: CASNRGASGRPDSYEQYF.

The chain recombines TRBV6-6 with TRBJ2-7; perhaps TRBD1 as D (7 bases). This CDR3 contains 15 residues. CDR1 and CDR2 from the germline V gene are MNHNY and SVGAGI (reference sequence). Trimming pared 6 bases from V and 0 bases from J, leaving 15 bases between. The CDR3 protein is CASSRQGGSSYEQYF. DNA of the CDR3: TGTGCCAGCAGCAGACAGGGAGGCAGCTCCTACGAGCAGTACTTC.

This clonotype was seen ten or more times. The V call is TRBV5-8, the J call TRBJ2-5, with D unclear. The CDR3 runs to 14 residues. V was pared by 0 bases and J by 0 bases, with 6 bases between. CDR1 is SGHTS and CDR2 is YDEGEE in the germline V gene. This CDR3 is CASSLERNQETQYF. The DNA of the CDR3 is TGTGCCAGCAGCTTGGAAAGGAACCAAGAGACCCAGTACTTC.

The rearrangement links TRBV5-1 to TRBJ1-1; D is unclear. V was shortened by 6 bases and J by 0 bases, with 15 bases between the two germline ends. CDR1 is SGHRS, CDR2 YFSETQ, per germline. CDR3 length: 15 residues. Here the CDR3 DNA reads TGCGCCAGCACCAATCCGAGCAGCCTGAACACTGAAGCTTTCTTT. Translation gives CASTNPSSLNTEAFF.

V is TRBV20-1 and J is TRBJ1-2; 8 bases match TRBD1. The V and J ends lost 6 bases and 6 bases, in that order; junction bases with no gene match: 15. The CDR3 totals 15 residues. Germline V gives CDR1 DFQATT, CDR2 SNEGSKA (reference sequence). The CDR3 protein is CSASSIGQGRNGYTF. In DNA, the CDR3 is TGCAGTGCCAGTAGTATAGGACAGGGAAGGAATGGCTACACCTTC.

This sequence joins TRBV29-1 and TRBJ2-7; no definite D call. The CDR3 loop spans 13 amino acids. CDR1 is SQVTM, CDR2 ANQGSEA, per germline. Trimming took off 5 bases at V and 7 bases at J, with 18 bases between the two ends. The CDR3 coding sequence is TGCAGCGTTATGGGTGGTATCGTCAATGAGCAGTACTTC. Protein: CSVMGGIVNEQYF.

This clonotype was recorded many times. The genes are TRBV20-1 and TRBJ2-7, with D perhaps TRBD1 or TRBD2 (6 bases each). Deletions cut 6 bases from V and 2 bases from J, with 20 bases between. This CDR3 is 15 amino acids long. Germline values: CDR1 DFQATT, CDR2 SNEGSKA (reference sequence). The CDR3 here is CSAPTKGGTTYEQYF. DNA of the CDR3: TGCAGTGCCCCAACCAAGGGGGGCACGACCTACGAGCAGTACTTC.